The 17 T cell receptor beta chains below all came from one sample that was sequenced in a study of immune heterogeneity within non-small cell lung tumors. It was with 32 V and 13 J primers that multiplex PCR amplified TCR beta CDR3. TCRdb re-called the multiplex PCR reads with MiXCR, one entry per CDR3 protein. The sample carries 20,000 to 25,000 distinct CDR3 sequences, 27% recorded once. The template for each sample was roughly 600 ng of genomic DNA, which had been extracted from bulk tumor tissue. Multiple widely separated biopsies were taken from each primary tumor at surgery. Undergoing curative surgery were patients whose non-small cell lung cancer was untreated and newly diagnosed. The sample comprised lung tumor tissue. These receptors were taken from a man between 35 and 55 years old with non-small cell lung cancer.

This chain connects TRBV6-1 to TRBJ1-1; D may be TRBD1 (5 bases). CDR1 is MNHNS and CDR2 is SASEGT in the germline V gene. V lost 5 bases to trimming and J lost 1 base, with 14 bases between them. The CDR3 is 15 residues long. The CDR3 reads CASSYVAGGNTEAFF. In nucleotides, the CDR3 is TGTGCCAGCAGTTACGTCGCGGGGGGGAACACTGAAGCTTTCTTT.

There are many counts of this clonotype. The rearrangement joins TRBV4-2 to TRBJ2-7, with 11 bases matching TRBD2. V was clipped by 4 bases and J by 4 bases; unmatched bases: 15. Germline-derived CDR1 and CDR2 are LGHNA and YNFKEQ. The CDR3 is made up of 18 amino acids. The DNA of the CDR3 is TGTGCCAGCAGCCTAGCCCCGACTAGCGGGATTACAGGGTACGAGCAGTACTTC. Translation: CASSLAPTSGITGYEQYF.

On this clonotype itself: Given a much more abundant clone one base away, this may be a read error. The chain links TRBV5-1 to TRBJ2-7; no clear D gene. The length of the CDR3 is 14 residues. CDR1 and CDR2 from the germline V gene are SGHRS and YFSETQ. CDR3 loop: CASTQDGTLGEKYF. The CDR3 DNA reads TGCGCCAGCACCCAGGACGGAACTCTGGGCGAGAAGTACTTC.

This clonotype was seen a few times. This chain links TRBV10-3 with TRBJ1-1; D not resolved. Trimming took off 5 bases at V and 1 base at J, with 5 bases between the two ends. The CDR3 loop spans 12 amino acids. Germline CDR1 is ENHRY and CDR2 is SYGVKD. CDR3 in amino acids: CAISRENTEAFF. The CDR3 region has the DNA TGTGCCATCAGTAGAGAGAACACTGAAGCTTTCTTT.

This clonotype was picked up a small number of times. The chain has TRBV10-3 and TRBJ2-2; 8 bases are a match to TRBD1. There are 15 residues in the CDR3. In germline, CDR1 is ENHRY, CDR2 SYGVKD. J was trimmed by 0 bases and V by 6 bases; bases with no gene match: 3. The CDR3 DNA sequence: TGTGCCATCAGGCAGGACAGGGCGAACACCGGGGAGCTGTTTTTT. It encodes CAIRQDRANTGELFF.

This clonotype has ten or more counts. The chain links TRBV9 to TRBJ1-2; 8 bases line up with TRBD1. Per germline, CDR1 SGDLS and CDR2 YYNGEE. V trimming: 3 bases; J trimming: 5 bases; junction bases outside the gene matches: 3. This CDR3 is built from 13 residues. The CDR3 DNA sequence: TGTGCCAGCAGCGCCTGGACAGGGTATGGCTACACCTTC. It translates to CASSAWTGYGYTF.

This clonotype was observed many times. V gene TRBV11-2 combines with J gene TRBJ1-1; D not resolved. Germline V gene sequence: CDR1 SGHAT, CDR2 FQNNGV. There are 11 residues in the CDR3. The V gene lost 4 bases and the J gene lost 5 bases, with 5 bases spanning the gap. This CDR3 is CASSSRTEAFF. CDR3 DNA: TGTGCCAGCAGCTCAAGGACTGAAGCTTTCTTT.

This clonotype was recorded many times. J is TRBJ1-3 and V is TRBV12-3 or TRBV12-4; D call uncertain. V was cut by 6 bases and J by 0 bases, with 12 bases left in between. The CDR3 contains 15 residues. The CDR3 is CASSLDGSSGNTIYF. The CDR3 region has the DNA TGTGCCAGCAGCCTGGACGGATCCTCTGGAAACACCATATATTTT.

This chain uses TRBV28 with TRBJ1-2; tentatively, D is TRBD1 (6 bases). This CDR3 has 17 amino acids. Germline V CDR1 and CDR2: MDHEN, SYDVKM. The DNA for the CDR3 is TGTGAGACCATCCCCTGGGGGGGCGGCTCCATTTTCTATGGCTACACCTTC. This encodes CETIPWGGGSIFYGYTF.

This clonotype has a count of ten or more. The gene calls are TRBV12-3 or TRBV12-4 and TRBJ2-3, with 7 bases that match TRBD1. J lost 2 bases, V lost 5 bases, and 7 bases had no gene match. This CDR3 comprises 15 residues. The CDR3 DNA reads as TGTGCCAGCAGTCCCCGGGACAGCTACACAGATACGCAGTATTTT. Its translation: CASSPRDSYTDTQYF.

This clonotype occurred once. The chain combines TRBV27 with TRBJ2-7; D is perhaps TRBD1 or TRBD2 (5 bases each). This CDR3 comprises 15 residues. CDR1 MNHEY and CDR2 SMNVEV come from the germline V gene (reference sequence). Trimming took 5 bases from V and 8 from J, leaving 22 bases between them. The CDR3 reads CASSKPGRSPYQQYF. The CDR3 nucleotides read TGTGCCAGCAGTAAACCGGGACGGAGCCCTTACCAGCAGTACTTC.

V usage is TRBV20-1 and J usage is TRBJ2-1, with 9 positions matching TRBD2. Germline-derived CDR1 and CDR2 are DFQATT and SNEGSKA (reference sequence). J lost 7 bases, V lost 0 bases, and 10 bases had no gene match. There are 16 residues in the CDR3. The CDR3 DNA is TGCAGTGCTAGAGAGGTCAGCGGGAGGTCCCTAAATGAGCAGTTCTTC. Its protein product is CSAREVSGRSLNEQFF.

This sequence joins TRBV6-1 and TRBJ2-5; possible D gene TRBD1, 6 bases. With 6 bases removed from V and 3 bases from J, the gap between germline ends came to 14 bases. Germline V CDR1 and CDR2: MNHNS, SASEGT. The CDR3 loop spans 14 amino acids. This CDR3 is CASSLQGFEETQYF. In DNA form, the CDR3 reads TGTGCCAGCAGCCTACAGGGTTTCGAAGAGACCCAGTACTTC.

There are a few counts of this clonotype. This chain uses TRBV18 with TRBJ2-1; maybe TRBD2 (5 bases). The V gene's germline CDR1 is KGHSH and CDR2 LQKENI. The V end lost 1 base, the J end lost 7 bases, and 11 bases lay between the germline ends. The CDR3 has 14 amino acids. The CDR3 sequence: CASSPRGFENEQFF. CDR3 DNA sequence: TGTGCCAGCTCACCACGAGGGTTTGAGAATGAGCAGTTCTTC. The entire variable domain, with the rest obtained from reference TRBV18 and TRBJ2-1, is as follows: NAGVMQNPRHLVRRRGQEARLRCSPMKGHSHVYWYRQLPEEGLKFMVYLQKENIIDESGMPKERFSAEFPKEGPSILRIQQVVRGDSAAYFCASSPRGFENEQFFGPGTRLTVL.

A note on this clonotype: A read error may be the cause here, since a much bigger clone is one base away. The rearrangement uses TRBV15 and TRBJ1-3; D is ambiguous. The CDR3 loop spans 13 amino acids. V was pared by 1 base and J by 6 bases, with 7 bases between. CDR1 is LNHNV, CDR2 YYDKDF, per germline (reference sequence). For the CDR3, the DNA is TGTGCCACCAGCAGAGGGCAACTAAACACCATATATTTT. Translation gives CATSRGQLNTIYF.

This clonotype was found a few times. This chain connects TRBV5-4 to TRBJ2-7, with 8 bases matching TRBD1. Looked up from germline, CDR1 is SGHNT and CDR2 is YYREEE (reference sequence). The CDR3 loop spans 14 amino acids. V trimming: 4 bases; J trimming: 2 bases; junction bases outside the gene matches: 5. The CDR3 is CASSGTGRPYEQYF. The CDR3, as DNA: TGTGCCAGCAGCGGGACAGGAAGACCCTACGAGCAGTACTTC.

This clonotype was recorded at least ten times. The gene calls are TRBV6-1 and TRBJ2-5; 8 bases fit TRBD2. Germline CDR1 MNHNS, CDR2 SASEGT. The CDR3 has 13 residues. The V gene end was trimmed by 6 bases and the J gene end by 4 bases; junction bases not matched to a gene: 4. The CDR3 loop reads CASRTSGRETQYF. The DNA of the CDR3 is TGTGCCAGCAGGACAAGCGGGAGAGAGACCCAGTACTTC.